These T cell receptor beta chains were read from a single sample in a study of blood T cell repertoires in COVID-19. Repertoires were generated with immunoSEQ multiplex PCR, while TCRdb's copy carries only in-frame clones and drops some. The sample records 200,000 to 250,000 clones, nearly 90% being singletons. Sample: PBMCs or T cells enriched from blood (not recorded which). The source of these receptors is a man younger than 45 who had recovered from COVID-19. Both conserved end residues are part of each CDR3. The order of the fields is clone size, D gene, V gene, J gene, CDR3 DNA, CDR3 protein. A D gene is named only where the DNA matches it firmly. A row's size may be missing; if present it is once, few, many or a size class.

>NA|NA|TRBV5-1|TRBJ2-7
TGCGCCAGCAGCTTGGGACCAGACAGTTACTACGAGCAGTACTTC
CASSLGPDSYYEQYF
>once|NA|TRBV5-5|TRBJ1-2
TGTGCCAGCAGCCCCCCCCTAGTCGCGGGGAGTGGCTACACCTTC
CASSPPLVAGSGYTF
>NA|NA|TRBV4-3|TRBJ2-3
TGCGCCAGCAGCCAAGAGGCGGGTAAATTGTTCACAGATACGCAGTATTTT
CASSQEAGKLFTDTQYF
>NA|NA|TRBV5-1|TRBJ1-1
TGCGCCAGCAGCTTGATGCCGGACACTGAAGCTTTCTTT
CASSLMPDTEAFF
>NA|NA|TRBV27|TRBJ1-4
TGTGCCAGCAGTTCAATGGGGGGGAGCGAAAAACTGTTTTTT
CASSSMGGSEKLFF
>once|NA|TRBV19|TRBJ1-5
TGTGCCAGTACGCCTTCGGGAGGGTCGGGGAATCAGCCCCAGCATTTT
CASTPSGGSGNQPQHF
>NA|NA|TRBV9|TRBJ2-7
TGTGCCAGCAGCGCCTCTTACGGGATAACCTACGAGCAGTACTTC
CASSASYGITYEQYF
>NA|TRBD1|TRBV3-1/TRBV3-2|TRBJ2-2
TGTGCCAGCAGCCGGACCAGGGGGCGCGGCACCGGGGAGCTGTTTTTT
CASSRTRGRGTGELFF
>NA|NA|TRBV5-1|TRBJ2-1
TGCGCCAGCAGCAAGACTACCCCCTACAATGAGCAGTTCTTC
CASSKTTPYNEQFF
>NA|NA|TRBV5-1|TRBJ1-4
TGCGCCAGCAGCTTACGATACGCGGAAAAACTGTTTTTT
CASSLRYAEKLFF
>once|TRBD2|TRBV5-1|TRBJ2-1
TGCGCCAGCAGCTTGGGCACTAGCGGCGCCGCTCAGCAGTTCTTC
CASSLGTSGAAQQFF
>NA|TRBD1|TRBV28|TRBJ1-5
TGTGCCAGCACACTAATCGGACAGGGAATTGTTGGCAATCAGCCCCAGCATTTT
CASTLIGQGIVGNQPQHF
>NA|NA|TRBV29-1|TRBJ1-1
TGCAGCGTGAGGAGGGTGGGTACTGAAGCTTTCTTT
CSVRRVGTEAFF
>NA|NA|TRBV11-3|TRBJ1-1
TGTGCCAGCAGCTTCTCAGGGTTGACGAACACTGAAGCTTTCTTT
CASSFSGLTNTEAFF
>NA|NA|TRBV10-3|TRBJ2-7
TGTGCCATCAATCCGACAGCTCGGTCCTACGAGCAGTACTTC
CAINPTARSYEQYF
>NA|TRBD1|TRBV4-2|TRBJ2-6
TGTGCCAGCAGCCAAGTTTTCGGGACAGGGTCCTCCTCTGGGGCCAACGTCCTGACTTTC
CASSQVFGTGSSSGANVLTF
>NA|NA|TRBV7-9|TRBJ2-7
TGTGCCAGCAGCTTGGGCGGGCCTAAACGGGAGCAGTACTTC
CASSLGGPKREQYF
>NA|TRBD1|TRBV28|TRBJ2-5
TGTGCCAGCAGTTCCCCCGGGACAGGGAAAGAGACCCAGTACTTC
CASSSPGTGKETQYF
>NA|NA|TRBV9|TRBJ2-5
TGTGCCAGCAGCGTAGATCGAGGGTTCCCTGAGACCCAGTACTTC
CASSVDRGFPETQYF
>NA|TRBD1|TRBV5-6|TRBJ2-7
TGTGCCAGCAGCCTGGACAGGGTGATGGACGAGCAGTACTTC
CASSLDRVMDEQYF
>NA|NA|TRBV7-2|TRBJ1-6
TGTGCCAGCAGCCCAGAGGGTTCCTTGGGTTCACCCCTCCACTTT
CASSPEGSLGSPLHF
>NA|NA|TRBV5-4|TRBJ1-6
TGTGCCAGCAGCTTGGCAGGGGTGGAATCACCCCTCCACTTT
CASSLAGVESPLHF
>NA|TRBD2|TRBV6-2/TRBV6-3|TRBJ2-1
TGTGCCAGCAGTTTATGGACTAGAAGCAATGAGCAGTTCTTC
CASSLWTRSNEQFF
>NA|NA|TRBV4-1|TRBJ2-7
TGCGCCAGCAGCCAAAAAACCCTAGTAAACGAGCAGTACTTC
CASSQKTLVNEQYF
>NA|NA|TRBV5-6|TRBJ1-1
TGTGCCAGCAGCTTGTTTTCCGGGTCTACTGAAGCTTTCTTT
CASSLFSGSTEAFF
>NA|NA|TRBV18|TRBJ1-1
TGTGCCAGCTCACCAGACCCCACAGGTAGCACTGAAGCTTTCTTT
CASSPDPTGSTEAFF
>NA|TRBD2|TRBV28|TRBJ2-5
TGTGCCAGCAGTCCCGAGACTAGCGGGTTCCTTTTAGGGTGGACCCAGTACTTC
CASSPETSGFLLGWTQYF
>many|TRBD2|TRBV4-2|TRBJ2-5
TGTGCCAGCAGCGGTAGCGGGCACCAAGAGACCCAGTACTTC
CASSGSGHQETQYF
>NA|TRBD1|TRBV30|TRBJ1-2
TGTGCCTGGGACAGGGGCTATGGCTACACCTTC
CAWDRGYGYTF
>NA|NA|TRBV5-5|TRBJ2-7
TGTGCCAGCAGCTTGGCCGGAGATTCTACCTACGAGCAGTACTTC
CASSLAGDSTYEQYF
>NA|TRBD2|TRBV3-1/TRBV3-2|TRBJ2-1
TGTGCCAGCAGCCAACTAGGACTAGCTTACAATGAGCAGTTCTTC
CASSQLGLAYNEQFF
>NA|NA|TRBV9|TRBJ1-2
TGTGCCAGCAGCGCGGAGGAAGGATATGGCTACACCTTC
CASSAEEGYGYTF
>once|NA|TRBV6-5|TRBJ2-2
TGTGCCAGCGGAAGGACAAGGTTGATGGCCGGGGAGCTGTTTTTT
CASGRTRLMAGELFF
>NA|NA|TRBV7-9|TRBJ1-1
TGTGCCAGCAGCACTGCGGTGGGTGGCACTGAAGCTTTCTTT
CASSTAVGGTEAFF
>once|NA|TRBV7-9|TRBJ1-1
TGTGCCAGCAGCTTAGTAGGGGTGAGTGAAGCTTTCTTT
CASSLVGVSEAFF
>NA|NA|TRBV7-2|TRBJ1-4
TGTGCCAGCAGCCGTGGGGGGGTGTCAACTAATGAAAAACTGTTTTTT
CASSRGGVSTNEKLFF
>NA|TRBD1|TRBV7-2|TRBJ1-2
TGTGCCAGCAGCTTTGAGGACAGGGGAAACTATGGCTACACCTTC
CASSFEDRGNYGYTF
>NA|NA|TRBV7-9|TRBJ2-2
TGTGCCAGCAGCCCCCCTTCCCCGAACACCGGGGAGCTGTTTTTT
CASSPPSPNTGELFF
>NA|NA|TRBV6-5|TRBJ2-7
TGTGCCAGCAGACCTTCCGGACAGTACTACGAGCAGTACTTC
CASRPSGQYYEQYF
>NA|NA|TRBV4-1|TRBJ1-4
TGCGCCAGCAGCCAAGGACGAAGGGGATTTTCGGATGAAAAACTGTTTTTT
CASSQGRRGFSDEKLFF
>once|NA|TRBV7-9|TRBJ1-2
TGTGCCAGCAGCTTCGAGGCAGATTATGGCTACACCTTC
CASSFEADYGYTF
>NA|TRBD1|TRBV30|TRBJ1-5
TGTGCCTGCCAATTAGGGACAGTGGGTGGGAGACAGCCCCAGCATTTT
CACQLGTVGGRQPQHF
>NA|NA|TRBV3-1/TRBV3-2|TRBJ2-7
TGTGCCAGCAGCCAAGTTCTCTACGAGCAGTACTTC
CASSQVLYEQYF
>NA|NA|TRBV2|TRBJ1-6
TGTGCCAGCACCACGAGACAGAGCTCCTATAATTCACCCCTCCACTTT
CASTTRQSSYNSPLHF
>NA|NA|TRBV28|TRBJ1-2
TGTGCCAGCAGTTATGAGGCTCGAGGCTACACCTTC
CASSYEARGYTF
>once|TRBD1|TRBV5-8|TRBJ1-2
TGTGCCAGCAGCTTGCGTTGGACAGGGGGTTCTTATGGCTACACCTTC
CASSLRWTGGSYGYTF
>NA|NA|TRBV18|TRBJ2-1
TGTGCCAGCTCACCACCGGTCGGGAATGAGCAGTTCTTC
CASSPPVGNEQFF
>NA|NA|TRBV6-5|TRBJ2-7
TGTGCCAGCAGTCATTACAGGGTTATGGACGAGCAGTACTTC
CASSHYRVMDEQYF
>NA|TRBD1|TRBV11-2|TRBJ2-7
TGTGCCAGCAGCGCGCAATTGGGACAGGGGGCCTACGAGCAGTACTTC
CASSAQLGQGAYEQYF
>NA|NA|TRBV5-8|TRBJ1-2
TGTGCCAGCAGCCTAGCAGGGAGGTCCAGCGGCTACACCTTC
CASSLAGRSSGYTF
>NA|NA|TRBV6-5|TRBJ2-7
TGTGCCAGCAGTCGGCGACAGGGCGGGATAGACGAGCAGTACTTC
CASSRRQGGIDEQYF
>NA|TRBD1|TRBV10-1|TRBJ2-7
TGCGCCAGCAGTGGGACAGGGCTCGCCTACGAGCAGTACTTC
CASSGTGLAYEQYF
>once|NA|TRBV10-3|TRBJ1-1
TGTGCCATCAGTGAGGCAGTCTTGAACACTGAAGCTTTCTTT
CAISEAVLNTEAFF
>once|TRBD1|TRBV10-2|TRBJ1-3
TGCGCCAGTCGACAGGGGCTCTCTGGAAACACCATATATTTT
CASRQGLSGNTIYF
>NA|TRBD2|TRBV28|TRBJ2-7
TGTGCCAGCAGCCCCGGAGGGAGCGGGGCTTACGAGCAGTACTTC
CASSPGGSGAYEQYF
>once|TRBD1|TRBV27|TRBJ1-2
TGTGCCAGCAGACAAAACCTGGGCGGGGACAGGGGCGGTGGCTACACCTTC
CASRQNLGGDRGGGYTF